These 24 T cell receptor beta chains were all obtained from the same sample, sequenced in a study of T cells in tumors after PD-1 blockade. Profiled with immunoSEQ multiplex PCR; TCRdb holds only in-frame clones, not every one. Here the sample spans fewer than 40,000 clones, around 72% being singletons. Sequenced here: PBMCs, sampled after anti-PD-1 treatment. These receptors all come from a human donor with basal cell carcinoma.

This rearrangement joins TRBV2 to TRBJ1-4; D remains unclear. V lost 7 bases and J 2 bases, leaving 14 bases between the germline ends. Per germline, CDR1 SNHLY and CDR2 FYNNEI. The CDR3 runs 15 residues. CDR3 sequence (DNA): TGTGCCAGCATCCAGACTCGGGCCACTAATGAAAAACTGTTTTTT. As protein: CASIQTRATNEKLFF.

The chain joins TRBV7-9 to TRBJ2-1; D not resolved. From germline, CDR1 is SEHNR and CDR2 FQNEAQ (reference sequence). V gave up 5 bases and J gave up 3 bases, with 14 bases separating them. This CDR3 is built from 15 residues. Here the CDR3 reads CASSPRLGDYNEQFF. As DNA, the CDR3 is TGTGCCAGCAGCCCTCGATTAGGTGACTACAATGAGCAGTTCTTC.

The V call is TRBV5-1, the J call TRBJ2-3; unclear D gene. The CDR3 consists of 12 residues. Germline CDR1 reads SGHRS; CDR2 reads YFSETQ. V was trimmed by 0 bases and J by 4 bases, leaving 3 bases between them. The CDR3 loop is CASSLAADTQYF. CDR3 bases: TGCGCCAGCAGCTTGGCTGCAGATACGCAGTATTTT.

The chain carries TRBV5-4 and TRBJ2-7; 7 nucleotides line up with TRBD1. Trimming took 0 bases from V and 0 from J; bases not matched to a gene: 3. The germline V gene has CDR1 SGHNT and CDR2 YYREEE (reference sequence). The CDR3 spans 15 residues. The CDR3 nucleotides are TGTGCCAGCAGCTTGGCCGGGGACAGCTCCTACGAGCAGTACTTC. Protein: CASSLAGDSSYEQYF. Supplemented by reference TRBV5-4 and TRBJ2-7, the full variable domain reads ETGVTQSPTHLIKTRGQQVTLRCSSQSGHNTVSWYQQALGQGPQFIFQYYREEENGRGNFPPRFSGLQFPNYSSELNVNALELDDSALYLCASSLAGDSSYEQYFGPGTRLTVT.

The CDR3 DNA sequence: TGTGCCAGCAGCTCTAACCGGGTTATCACCGGGGAGCTGTTTTTT. Translated: CASSSNRVITGELFF. This sequence joins TRBV5-4 and TRBJ2-2; D ambiguous. Trimming left V 3 bases short and J 4 bases short, with 13 bases between. Germline CDR1 reads SGHNT; CDR2 reads YYREEE (reference sequence). This CDR3 has 15 residues.

The CDR3 loop reads CASSPAVSGRRAKNIQYF. For the CDR3, the DNA is TGTGCCAGCAGCCCCGCGGTATCGGGAAGGAGGGCCAAAAACATTCAGTACTTC. This chain uses TRBV7-9 with TRBJ2-4; tentative D call: TRBD2 (5 bases). From germline, CDR1 is SEHNR and CDR2 FQNEAQ (reference sequence). This CDR3 comprises 18 residues. V shed 5 bases and J shed 1 base, with 21 bases lying between them.

The V call is TRBV30, the J call TRBJ2-3, with 9 bases matching TRBD2. This CDR3 has 14 amino acids. With 4 bases clipped from V and 1 base from J, the junction kept 3 bases outside the gene matches. In germline, CDR1 is GTSNPN, CDR2 SVGIG (reference sequence). The CDR3 nucleotides are TGTGCCTGGACGACTAGCGGACGCACAGATACGCAGTATTTT. Amino acids: CAWTTSGRTDTQYF.

The V gene is TRBV29-1, the J gene TRBJ2-7; D is perhaps TRBD2 (5 bases). The germline V gene encodes CDR1 SQVTM and CDR2 ANQGSEA. V was trimmed by 4 bases and J by 0 bases, leaving 10 bases between them. This CDR3 region has 13 residues. CDR3 in DNA: TGCAGCGTTGTCTTTGGGAGCTCCTACGAGCAGTACTTC. It codes for CSVVFGSSYEQYF.

V and J are TRBV4-2 and TRBJ2-3; 11 bases are a match to TRBD2. Germline CDR1 reads LGHNA; CDR2 reads YNFKEQ. V lost 3 bases and J lost 3; bases outside the gene matches: 5. The CDR3 is 16 residues long. The CDR3 DNA follows: TGTGCCAGCAGCCAGGATACTAGCGGGGGTACAGATACGCAGTATTTT. It is translated as CASSQDTSGGTDTQYF.

V is TRBV9 and J is TRBJ1-2; TRBD1 is a possible D gene (6 bases). The CDR3 spans 16 residues. V lost 0 bases and J lost 2, with 14 bases in between. CDR1 and CDR2 (germline): SGDLS, YYNGEE. In DNA, the CDR3 is TGTGCCAGCAGCGTAGTACCGATCGACAGGAACTATGGCTACACCTTC. Residues: CASSVVPIDRNYGYTF. The entire variable domain, with the rest obtained from reference TRBV9 and TRBJ1-2, is as follows: DSGVTQTPKHLITATGQRVTLRCSPRSGDLSVYWYQQSLDQGLQFLIQYYNGEERAKGNILERFSAQQFPDLHSELNLSSLELGDSALYFCASSVVPIDRNYGYTFGSGTRLTVV.

CDR3 sequence (DNA): TGTGCCAGCAGCTGGAAACAGGGGGTCTATGGCTACACCTTC. Its protein is CASSWKQGVYGYTF. The J gene is TRBJ1-2, the V gene TRBV5-8, with 8 positions matching TRBD1. The CDR3 has 14 residues. Germline CDR1 SGHTS, CDR2 YDEGEE. V lost 3 bases, J lost 4 bases, and 5 bases stayed unmatched.

The chain recombines TRBV7-2 with TRBJ2-7, with 8 bases identical to TRBD1. In germline, CDR1 is SGHTA, CDR2 FQGNSA. This CDR3 is built from 15 residues. V dropped 5 bases and J dropped 8; count of bases not matched to a gene: 14. CDR3 region: CASSPEAGQGRKQYF. The CDR3 nucleotides are TGTGCCAGCAGCCCCGAAGCCGGACAGGGAAGAAAGCAGTACTTC.

This sequence joins TRBV5-4 and TRBJ2-2, with a weak D call TRBD2 (5 bases). The CDR3 runs to 15 residues. Germline lookup yields CDR1 SGHNT and CDR2 YYREEE (reference sequence). Trimming left V 7 bases short and J 1 base short, with 14 bases between. The CDR3 bases are TGTGCCAGCCGTAAAGGAGCGGAGAACACCGGGGAGCTGTTTTTT. It encodes CASRKGAENTGELFF.

The rearrangement joins TRBV28 to TRBJ1-3; D unclear. V lost 6 bases and J lost 4, with 16 bases in between. This CDR3 spans 15 amino acids. CDR1 MDHEN and CDR2 SYDVKM come from the germline V gene. The CDR3 reads CASSPVGPSGNTIYF. Here the CDR3 DNA reads TGTGCCAGCAGCCCCGTTGGACCCTCAGGAAACACCATATATTTT.

The chain is built from TRBV14 and TRBJ2-1; no clear D gene. The CDR3 spans 13 residues. Trimming pared 6 bases from V and 0 bases from J, leaving 6 bases between. From germline, CDR1 is SGHDN and CDR2 FVKESK. The DNA of the CDR3 is TGTGCCAGCAGGAAAAACTCCTACAATGAGCAGTTCTTC. Amino acid sequence: CASRKNSYNEQFF.

This sequence joins TRBV6-1 and TRBJ1-5; no firm D call. The CDR3 runs to 16 residues. Trimming cost V 2 bases and J 0 bases, with 11 bases left between them. Per germline, CDR1 MNHNS and CDR2 SASEGT. The CDR3 spells CASSELAGYSNQPQHF. The CDR3 DNA is TGTGCCAGCAGTGAACTAGCAGGATATAGCAATCAGCCCCAGCATTTT.

The chain has TRBV30 and TRBJ1-1; D remains unclear. This CDR3 has 15 amino acids. V lost 0 bases and J lost 4, with 15 bases in between. CDR1 and CDR2 (germline): GTSNPN, SVGIG (reference sequence). CDR3 amino acids: CAWSVRGLWATEAFF. In nucleotides, the CDR3 is TGTGCCTGGAGTGTACGGGGATTATGGGCCACTGAAGCTTTCTTT.

The chain links TRBV7-2 to TRBJ2-1; TRBD2 might be the D (5 bases). Between the trimmed V and J ends, which lost 2 bases and 9 bases, there was a span of 14 bases. This CDR3 is 14 amino acids long. CDR1 is SGHTA and CDR2 is FQGNSA in the germline V gene. CDR3 DNA sequence: TGTGCCAGCAGCTTAAATAGCGTCCCAATTGAGCAGTTCTTC. Translated: CASSLNSVPIEQFF.

In DNA form, the CDR3 reads TGTGCCAGCAGCCTCGGGACTAGCTCGACCGGGGAGCTGTTTTTT. Translation: CASSLGTSSTGELFF. This chain joins TRBV3-1 (or the pseudogene TRBV3-2) and TRBJ2-2; the match to TRBD2 covers 9 bases. This CDR3 has 15 amino acids. Germline CDR1 is LGHDT and CDR2 is YNNKEL (reference sequence). With V trimmed by 4 bases and J by 5 bases, 5 bases remained unmatched.

The rearrangement joins TRBV6-5 to TRBJ2-7, with D tentatively TRBD1 (5 bases). With 2 bases removed from V and 7 bases from J, the gap between germline ends came to 18 bases. The germline CDR1 and CDR2 sequences are MNHEY and SVGAGI. CDR3 length: 15 amino acids. CDR3 sequence reads: CASSYGMGRKGEQYF. The CDR3 DNA reads as TGTGCCAGCAGTTACGGTATGGGAAGGAAGGGGGAGCAGTACTTC.

In DNA, the CDR3 is TGTGCCTGGAGTAGGTCCGGGAGCGAAAAACTGTTTTTT. This sequence encodes CAWSRSGSEKLFF. The J gene is TRBJ1-4, the V gene TRBV30; D call uncertain. The length of the CDR3 is 13 residues. Between the trimmed V and J ends, which lost 2 bases and 8 bases, there was a span of 12 bases. Germline V lookup: CDR1 GTSNPN, CDR2 SVGIG (reference sequence).

The J gene is TRBJ1-1, the V gene TRBV2; D remains unclear. This CDR3 spans 12 amino acids. Germline assignment: CDR1 SNHLY and CDR2 FYNNEI. With 3 bases removed from V and 12 bases from J, the gap between germline ends came to 14 bases. The CDR3 region is CASSENVKTPFF. The CDR3, as DNA: TGTGCCAGCAGTGAGAATGTGAAAACTCCTTTCTTT. The full variable domain, rest sourced from reference TRBV2 and TRBJ1-1, is EPEVTQTPSHQVTQMGQEVILRCVPISNHLYFYWYRQILGQKVEFLVSFYNNEISEKSEIFDDQFSVERPDGSNFTLKIRSTKLEDSAMYFCASSENVKTPFFGQGTRLTVV.

The genes are TRBV5-1 and TRBJ1-6; D gene ambiguous. Between the trimmed V and J ends, which lost 1 base and 7 bases, there was a span of 9 bases. This CDR3 is 14 amino acids long. Germline V lookup: CDR1 SGHRS, CDR2 YFSETQ. The CDR3 nucleotides read TGCGCCAGCAGCTTGTCTCAAGAAAATTCACCCCTCCACTTT. As protein: CASSLSQENSPLHF. The full variable domain, its missing parts supplied by reference TRBV5-1 and TRBJ1-6, is KAGVTQTPRYLIKTRGQQVTLSCSPISGHRSVSWYQQTPGQGLQFLFEYFSETQRNKGNFPGRFSGRQFSNSRSEMNVSTLELGDSALYLCASSLSQENSPLHFGNGTRLTVT.

J is TRBJ1-1 and V is TRBV18, with D unclear. This CDR3 comprises 14 residues. Trimming removed 3 bases at V and 3 bases at J, with 11 bases between. The germline CDR1 and CDR2 sequences are KGHSH and LQKENI. The CDR3 here is CASSPKVLDTEAFF. The CDR3 coding sequence is TGTGCCAGCTCACCCAAGGTTTTGGACACTGAAGCTTTCTTT.